What follows are 24 T cell receptor beta chains derived from one specimen sequenced in a study of blood T cell repertoires in COVID-19. This table comes from immunoSEQ multiplex PCR, and its TCRdb copy is limited to in-frame clones, with some not included. Seen here are some 300,000 clones, around nine tenths observed once, and the top ten hold roughly 1.3%. Material for sequencing was peripheral blood. The origin of the receptors is a man in his 70s with acute or convalescent COVID-19.

The V gene is TRBV7-3, the J gene TRBJ2-3; TRBD2 is a possible D gene (5 bases). This CDR3 spans 15 amino acids. V was shortened by 2 bases and J by 2 bases, with 11 bases between the two germline ends. Germline CDR1 and CDR2: SGHTA and FQGTGA. CDR3 amino acids: CASSLGLAYTDTQYF. DNA of the CDR3: TGTGCCAGCAGCTTAGGGCTAGCATACACAGATACGCAGTATTTT. The variable domain in full, completed from reference TRBV7-3 and TRBJ2-3, reads GAGVSQTPSNKVTEKGKYVELRCDPISGHTALYWYRQSLGQGPEFLIYFQGTGAADDSGLPNDRFFAVRPEGSVSTLKIQRTERGDSAVYLCASSLGLAYTDTQYFGPGTRLTVL.

J is TRBJ2-7 and V is TRBV6-5; 9 nucleotides match TRBD1. The CDR3 has 14 residues. CDR1 is MNHEY and CDR2 is SVGAGI in the germline V gene. V trimming: 4 bases; J trimming: 5 bases; junction bases outside the gene matches: 6. The chain's CDR3 is CASSSTDRGHEQYF. CDR3 sequence (DNA): TGTGCCAGCAGTTCAACGGACAGGGGCCACGAGCAGTACTTC.

This clone was observed a few times. V and J are TRBV18 and TRBJ2-3, with 11 bases matching TRBD2. J was trimmed by 1 base and V by 3 bases; bases with no gene match: 6. This CDR3 region has 17 residues. Per the germline V gene, CDR1 is KGHSH and CDR2 is LQKENI. The chain's CDR3 is CASSPYLAGGRTDTQYF. The CDR3 DNA sequence: TGTGCCAGCTCACCGTATCTAGCGGGAGGCCGCACAGATACGCAGTATTTT.

V and J are TRBV10-3 and TRBJ2-3; 11 nucleotides match TRBD1. CDR3 length: 16 amino acids. The V gene's germline CDR1 is ENHRY and CDR2 SYGVKD. Unmatched junction bases numbered 7, after V lost 3 bases and J lost 5 bases. The CDR3 bases are TGTGCCATCAGTGAAACGGACAGGGGGCGCTTAGATACGCAGTATTTT. Its translation: CAISETDRGRLDTQYF.

The table lists this clone with a count of one. The chain uses TRBV9 and TRBJ2-2, with a tentative D call TRBD1 (5 bases). Trimming stripped 0 bases from V and 5 bases from J, with 11 bases between. The CDR3 is made up of 15 amino acids. Germline V gives CDR1 SGDLS, CDR2 YYNGEE. CDR3 sequence: CASSVAGRVTGELFF. CDR3 in DNA: TGTGCCAGCAGCGTAGCCGGCAGGGTGACCGGGGAGCTGTTTTTT.

The CDR3 is CASSRDNNIQPQHF. The CDR3 DNA follows: TGTGCCAGCAGCCGGGACAATAACATCCAGCCCCAGCATTTT. The chain employs TRBV7-2 and TRBJ1-5; perhaps TRBD1 as D (6 bases). CDR1 and CDR2 (germline): SGHTA, FQGNSA. The CDR3 is made up of 14 amino acids. V was shortened by 5 bases and J by 7 bases, with 15 bases between the two germline ends.

The count of this clone is one. The chain combines TRBV18 with TRBJ1-6; 7 positions match TRBD1. CDR1 is KGHSH, CDR2 LQKENI, per germline. Trimming at V came to 2 bases and at J to 6 bases, leaving 1 base not matched to a gene. The CDR3 extends over 14 amino acids. CDR3 bases: TGTGCCAGCTCACCAGGACAGGCTAATTCACCCCTCCACTTT. Encoded protein: CASSPGQANSPLHF.

The V and J genes are TRBV5-1 and TRBJ2-3, with D perhaps matching TRBD1 (6 bases). The CDR3 consists of 16 residues. V was pared by 1 base and J by 1 base, with 13 bases between. Germline-derived CDR1 and CDR2 are SGHRS and YFSETQ. CDR3 DNA: TGCGCCAGCAGCTTGAATGGGGGCCAGGGCACAGATACGCAGTATTTT. Translated: CASSLNGGQGTDTQYF. The complete variable domain, with remaining parts taken from reference TRBV5-1 and TRBJ2-3, reads KAGVTQTPRYLIKTRGQQVTLSCSPISGHRSVSWYQQTPGQGLQFLFEYFSETQRNKGNFPGRFSGRQFSNSRSEMNVSTLELGDSALYLCASSLNGGQGTDTQYFGPGTRLTVL.

The rearrangement links TRBV6-1 to TRBJ2-6; D uncertain. V was clipped by 2 bases and J by 0 bases, with 20 bases between them. The CDR3 extends over 20 amino acids. Germline V gene lookup returns CDR1 MNHNS and CDR2 SASEGT. In DNA form, the CDR3 reads TGTGCCAGCAGTGAACTTTGGTCAGTACAGCTACACTCTGGGGCCAACGTCCTGACTTTC. Its translation: CASSELWSVQLHSGANVLTF.

The chain carries TRBV11-2 and TRBJ2-5; maybe TRBD2 (5 bases). V shed 5 bases and J shed 4 bases, with 20 bases lying between them. CDR3 length: 16 residues. Germline loops: CDR1 SGHAT, CDR2 FQNNGV. The chain's CDR3 is CASSPLQDWEGETQYF. The CDR3 DNA sequence: TGTGCCAGCAGCCCATTGCAGGACTGGGAAGGAGAGACCCAGTACTTC.

The J gene is TRBJ1-2, the V gene TRBV11-2; a possible D gene is TRBD1 (6 bases). V lost 0 bases, J lost 9 bases, and 14 bases lay in between. The CDR3 sequence is 14 residues long. Germline V CDR1 and CDR2: SGHAT, FQNNGV. The CDR3 DNA reads TGTGCCAGCAGCTTAGAGGGGGCAGGGACACGCTACACCTTC. This translates into CASSLEGAGTRYTF.

V gene TRBV28 combines with J gene TRBJ2-5; D perhaps matches TRBD2 (5 bases). Germline V CDR1 and CDR2: MDHEN, SYDVKM. The CDR3 is 14 residues long. V shed 1 base and J shed 2 bases, with 8 bases lying between them. DNA of the CDR3: TGTGCCAGCAGTTTATCGCCGGGGCAAGAGACCCAGTACTTC. This translates into CASSLSPGQETQYF.

The chain recombines TRBV15 with TRBJ2-1, with D possibly matching TRBD2 (7 bases). The CDR3 extends over 15 amino acids. V was shortened by 0 bases and J by 11 bases, with 17 bases between the two germline ends. The germline CDR1 and CDR2 sequences are LNHNV and YYDKDF (reference sequence). Here the CDR3 DNA reads TGTGCCACCAGCAGAGATCAGAGGACAGCGGGGAAGCAGTTCTTC. Protein product: CATSRDQRTAGKQFF.

This sequence joins TRBV7-2 and TRBJ2-3, with 9 positions matching TRBD2. This CDR3 region has 15 residues. The J segment lost 4 bases and the V segment lost 3 bases, leaving 5 bases of the junction unmatched. Germline V gene lookup returns CDR1 SGHTA and CDR2 FQGNSA. CDR3 coding DNA: TGTGCCAGCAGCTTCGGCGGGGGGGCCCCAGATACGCAGTATTTT. It yields the protein CASSFGGGAPDTQYF.

The V call is TRBV4-1, the J call TRBJ1-5, with 7 bases aligning to TRBD1. With 0 bases clipped from V and 0 bases from J, the junction kept 5 bases outside the gene matches. Germline V gene lookup returns CDR1 MGHRA and CDR2 YSYEKL. The CDR3 covers 17 residues. DNA of the CDR3: TGCGCCAGCAGCCAAGAGGAGGGGGCCTATAGCAATCAGCCCCAGCATTTT. The encoded protein is CASSQEEGAYSNQPQHF.

V usage is TRBV2 and J usage is TRBJ2-7; D remains unclear. The ends were cut back, 9 bases at V and 3 bases at J, with 12 bases in the middle. Germline V CDR1 and CDR2: SNHLY, FYNNEI. The CDR3 contains 12 residues. DNA for the CDR3: TGTGCCAGTCCTGGGCCGATCTACGAGCAGTACTTC. It specifies CASPGPIYEQYF.

V is TRBV28 and J is TRBJ1-1; 10 bases map to TRBD1. J lost 9 bases, V lost 6 bases, and 4 bases had no gene match. Germline CDR1 is MDHEN and CDR2 is SYDVKM. The CDR3 runs 12 residues. This CDR3 is CASRGQGQKAFF. The CDR3, as DNA: TGTGCCAGCAGGGGACAGGGGCAAAAAGCTTTCTTT.

This sequence joins TRBV19 and TRBJ1-1; weak D call: TRBD1 (5 bases). The germline V gene has CDR1 LNHDA and CDR2 SQIVND (reference sequence). The CDR3 has 17 residues. V lost 0 bases, J lost 12 bases, and 26 bases lay in between. For the CDR3, the DNA is TGTGCCAGTAGTATAGATCTTTGGGAGGGGACTAACACTGGGTCTTTCTTT. Translation gives CASSIDLWEGTNTGSFF.

V is TRBV6-5 and J is TRBJ2-5; 7 nucleotides align to TRBD2. This CDR3 is 14 amino acids long. Germline trimming cut 6 bases from V and 4 bases from J; bases unmatched to any gene: 8. Germline V CDR1 and CDR2: MNHEY, SVGAGI. As DNA, the CDR3 is TGTGCCAGCAGAAGGACTAGAGAGTCAGAGACCCAGTACTTC. It codes for CASRRTRESETQYF.

The chain is built from TRBV28 and TRBJ1-4; D might be TRBD1 (6 bases). From germline, CDR1 is MDHEN and CDR2 SYDVKM. The CDR3 extends over 14 amino acids. The V end lost 1 base, the J end lost 4 bases, and 7 bases lay between the germline ends. As DNA, the CDR3 is TGTGCCAGCAGTTTATTGGACAGTAATGAAAAACTGTTTTTT. Protein product: CASSLLDSNEKLFF. The full variable domain, its missing parts supplied by reference TRBV28 and TRBJ1-4, is DVKVTQSSRYLVKRTGEKVFLECVQDMDHENMFWYRQDPGLGLRLIYFSYDVKMKEKGDIPEGYSVSREKKERFSLILESASTNQTSMYLCASSLLDSNEKLFFGSGTQLSVL.

The chain joins TRBV7-2 to TRBJ2-7, with 13 bases fitting TRBD2. CDR1 is SGHTA, CDR2 FQGNSA, per germline. The CDR3 is 18 amino acids. The trim removed 5 bases at V and 3 bases at J, leaving 13 bases unmatched. Written as DNA, the CDR3 is TGTGCCAGCAGCCCCCGCGGGACTAGCGGGATGGGGGGCTACGAGCAGTACTTC. Translating gives CASSPRGTSGMGGYEQYF. The whole variable domain, remainder taken from reference TRBV7-2 and TRBJ2-7, is GAGVSQSPSNKVTEKGKDVELRCDPISGHTALYWYRQSLGQGLEFLIYFQGNSAPDKSGLPSDRFSAERTGGSVSTLTIQRTQQEDSAVYLCASSPRGTSGMGGYEQYFGPGTRLTVT.

The chain couples TRBV27 to TRBJ2-1; 9 bases align to TRBD1. V trimming: 8 bases; J trimming: 4 bases; junction bases outside the gene matches: 6. The CDR3 sequence is 14 residues long. Germline V CDR1 and CDR2: MNHEY, SMNVEV (reference sequence). This chain's CDR3 is CASSRDREYNEQFF. The CDR3 DNA is TGTGCCAGCTCCCGGGACAGGGAGTACAATGAGCAGTTCTTC.

The chain links TRBV5-1 to TRBJ2-2; 10 positions agree with TRBD1. This CDR3 region has 16 residues. The germline CDR1 and CDR2 sequences are SGHRS and YFSETQ. Trimming at V came to 4 bases and at J to 4 bases, leaving 7 bases not matched to a gene. The CDR3: CASSVLGTGATGELFF. Here the CDR3 DNA reads TGCGCCAGCAGCGTGTTAGGGACAGGGGCCACCGGGGAGCTGTTTTTT.

In this sample, this clone turned up a few times. The CDR3 sequence: CASSLGVTEAFF. CDR3 bases: TGTGCCAGCAGTTTAGGAGTTACTGAAGCTTTCTTT. This sequence joins TRBV28 and TRBJ1-1, with D unresolved. The germline V gene encodes CDR1 MDHEN and CDR2 SYDVKM. The V gene lost 2 bases and the J gene lost 5 bases, with 6 bases spanning the gap. The CDR3 length is 12 residues.